This T cell receptor beta chain is drawn from a study of T cell responses to AZD1222 COVID-19 vaccine. Overall study results and limits: The span of vaccine-associated CD4 TCRs extended across spike, with dominance at 160-218 and 743-854. Recipients of AZD1222 seropositive at baseline numbered only 6 or 7. Elevations in Spike-specific TCR breadth and depth followed administration of two AZD1222 doses.

Repertoires were generated with immunoSEQ multiplex PCR, while TCRdb's copy carries only in-frame clones and drops some. The table lists tens of thousands of clones, 70% to 90% of them singletons. Per germline, CDR1 LNHDA and CDR2 SQIVND (reference sequence). After removal of 5 bases from V and 4 bases from J, the junction contained 8 bases not matched to a gene. The CDR3 runs to 15 residues. A note on this clone: Its antigen remains unknown.

The chain has TRBV19 and TRBJ1-5; 7 bases are a match to TRBD1. The origin of this receptor is an adult who received the AZD1222 COVID-19 vaccine. The source material was peripheral blood, sampled 28 days after the second AZD1222 dose. CDR3 DNA sequence: TGTGCCAGTAGTCTCCAGACAGGGAATAATCAGCCCCAGCATTTT. It yields the protein CASSLQTGNNQPQHF.